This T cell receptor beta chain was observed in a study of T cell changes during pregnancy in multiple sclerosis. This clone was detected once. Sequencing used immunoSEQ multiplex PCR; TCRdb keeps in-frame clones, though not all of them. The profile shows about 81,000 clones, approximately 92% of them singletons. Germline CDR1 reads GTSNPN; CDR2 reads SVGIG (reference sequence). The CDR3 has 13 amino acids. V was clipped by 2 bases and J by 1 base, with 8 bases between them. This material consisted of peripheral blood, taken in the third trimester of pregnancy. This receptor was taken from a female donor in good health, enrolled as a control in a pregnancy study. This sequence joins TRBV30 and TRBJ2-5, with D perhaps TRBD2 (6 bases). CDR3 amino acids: CAWSSGLQETQYF. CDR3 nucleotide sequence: TGTGCCTGGAGTAGCGGGCTCCAAGAGACCCAGTACTTC.